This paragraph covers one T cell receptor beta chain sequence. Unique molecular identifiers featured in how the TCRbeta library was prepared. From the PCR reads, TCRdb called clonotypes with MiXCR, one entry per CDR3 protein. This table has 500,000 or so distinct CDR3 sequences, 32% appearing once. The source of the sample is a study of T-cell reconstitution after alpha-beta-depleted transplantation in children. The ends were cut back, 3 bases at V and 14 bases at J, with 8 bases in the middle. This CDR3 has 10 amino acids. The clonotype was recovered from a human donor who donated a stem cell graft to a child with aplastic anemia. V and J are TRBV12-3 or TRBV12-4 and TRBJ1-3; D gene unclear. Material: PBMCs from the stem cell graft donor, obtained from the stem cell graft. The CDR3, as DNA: TGTGCCAGCAGTTTGGGTCCGCTATATTTT. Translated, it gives CASSLGPLYF.